This section outlines one TCR beta chain sequence together with its context. In the original processing: Scientists estimated how many nucleated cells there were by amplifying reference gene primers. Libraries were prepared by immunoSEQ multiplex PCR; TCRdb keeps only in-frame clonotypes and omits some of them. That table is the source of V, J and clone size, and D and trimming were worked out from the DNA. The table includes around 380,000 clones, about 80% detected once. The germline gives CDR1 KGHSH, CDR2 LQKENI. V was shortened by 6 bases and J by 5 bases, with 13 bases between the two germline ends. The CDR3 has 13 amino acids. This record comes from a study of blood T cell repertoires in COVID-19. Study overall: Researchers got acute and convalescent COVID-19 samples from the United States, Italy and Spain. Nucleic acid was either cDNA or gDNA, and it came from T cells, B-cell-depleted T cells, or PBMCs.

This chain uses TRBV18 with TRBJ1-1; D is undetermined. Sequenced sample: peripheral blood. The sequence derives from a human donor with acute or convalescent COVID-19. The donor label of this sample is uncertain. The CDR3 DNA reads TGTGCCAGCTCGCTAGACTCGGGGACTGAAGCTTTCTTT. Amino acids: CASSLDSGTEAFF.